This TCR beta chain was captured by sequencing in a study of blood T cell repertoires in COVID-19. In the study overall: COVID-19 samples, acute and convalescent, were from the United States, Italy and Spain.

Original analysis: Researchers report that nucleated cell counts were estimated from reference gene primer amplification. The method was immunoSEQ multiplex PCR; TCRdb's version includes in-frame clones alone and lacks a portion of them. The V and J calls and clone size come from that table; D and trimming were worked out from the DNA. The sample consists of fewer than 250,000 clones, more than 75% of them appearing once. The CDR3 spans 11 residues. V lost 3 bases to trimming and J lost 9 bases, with 6 bases between them. Germline V CDR1 and CDR2: MNHEY, SVGAGI. The TCR was taken from a man in his forties with acute or convalescent COVID-19. Sequencing used peripheral blood. The V gene is TRBV6-5, the J gene TRBJ1-3; D gene uncertain. The CDR3 loop reads CASSYSGTIYF. The CDR3 DNA reads as TGTGCCAGCAGTTATTCGGGCACCATATATTTT.